This T cell receptor beta chain comes out of a study of T cells in Graves' hyperthyroidism and ophthalmopathy. Patients aged 18 to 65 had newly diagnosed hyperthyroidism lasting under 2 months. This clonotype was picked up many times. Amplified TCR beta CDR3 regions derived from RNA transcripts. HTBI primers drove first-round RT-PCR of the TCR CDR3. TCRdb recomputed calls from the multiplex PCR reads with MiXCR, one row per CDR3 protein. The profile shows a few hundred thousand distinct CDR3 sequences, 15% of them singletons. In germline, CDR1 is LGHDT, CDR2 YNNKEL (reference sequence). V lost 1 base to trimming and J lost 5 bases; unmatched junction nucleotides: 11. This CDR3 comprises 18 residues.

The V call is TRBV3-1, the J call TRBJ2-7; 13 nucleotides align to TRBD2. The clonotype comes from a woman aged 25 to 45 with Graves' hyperthyroidism. Source material: blood. The CDR3 is CASSQVLLAGGPLDEQYF. The DNA for the CDR3 is TGTGCCAGCAGCCAAGTTCTACTAGCGGGAGGGCCATTGGACGAGCAGTACTTC.